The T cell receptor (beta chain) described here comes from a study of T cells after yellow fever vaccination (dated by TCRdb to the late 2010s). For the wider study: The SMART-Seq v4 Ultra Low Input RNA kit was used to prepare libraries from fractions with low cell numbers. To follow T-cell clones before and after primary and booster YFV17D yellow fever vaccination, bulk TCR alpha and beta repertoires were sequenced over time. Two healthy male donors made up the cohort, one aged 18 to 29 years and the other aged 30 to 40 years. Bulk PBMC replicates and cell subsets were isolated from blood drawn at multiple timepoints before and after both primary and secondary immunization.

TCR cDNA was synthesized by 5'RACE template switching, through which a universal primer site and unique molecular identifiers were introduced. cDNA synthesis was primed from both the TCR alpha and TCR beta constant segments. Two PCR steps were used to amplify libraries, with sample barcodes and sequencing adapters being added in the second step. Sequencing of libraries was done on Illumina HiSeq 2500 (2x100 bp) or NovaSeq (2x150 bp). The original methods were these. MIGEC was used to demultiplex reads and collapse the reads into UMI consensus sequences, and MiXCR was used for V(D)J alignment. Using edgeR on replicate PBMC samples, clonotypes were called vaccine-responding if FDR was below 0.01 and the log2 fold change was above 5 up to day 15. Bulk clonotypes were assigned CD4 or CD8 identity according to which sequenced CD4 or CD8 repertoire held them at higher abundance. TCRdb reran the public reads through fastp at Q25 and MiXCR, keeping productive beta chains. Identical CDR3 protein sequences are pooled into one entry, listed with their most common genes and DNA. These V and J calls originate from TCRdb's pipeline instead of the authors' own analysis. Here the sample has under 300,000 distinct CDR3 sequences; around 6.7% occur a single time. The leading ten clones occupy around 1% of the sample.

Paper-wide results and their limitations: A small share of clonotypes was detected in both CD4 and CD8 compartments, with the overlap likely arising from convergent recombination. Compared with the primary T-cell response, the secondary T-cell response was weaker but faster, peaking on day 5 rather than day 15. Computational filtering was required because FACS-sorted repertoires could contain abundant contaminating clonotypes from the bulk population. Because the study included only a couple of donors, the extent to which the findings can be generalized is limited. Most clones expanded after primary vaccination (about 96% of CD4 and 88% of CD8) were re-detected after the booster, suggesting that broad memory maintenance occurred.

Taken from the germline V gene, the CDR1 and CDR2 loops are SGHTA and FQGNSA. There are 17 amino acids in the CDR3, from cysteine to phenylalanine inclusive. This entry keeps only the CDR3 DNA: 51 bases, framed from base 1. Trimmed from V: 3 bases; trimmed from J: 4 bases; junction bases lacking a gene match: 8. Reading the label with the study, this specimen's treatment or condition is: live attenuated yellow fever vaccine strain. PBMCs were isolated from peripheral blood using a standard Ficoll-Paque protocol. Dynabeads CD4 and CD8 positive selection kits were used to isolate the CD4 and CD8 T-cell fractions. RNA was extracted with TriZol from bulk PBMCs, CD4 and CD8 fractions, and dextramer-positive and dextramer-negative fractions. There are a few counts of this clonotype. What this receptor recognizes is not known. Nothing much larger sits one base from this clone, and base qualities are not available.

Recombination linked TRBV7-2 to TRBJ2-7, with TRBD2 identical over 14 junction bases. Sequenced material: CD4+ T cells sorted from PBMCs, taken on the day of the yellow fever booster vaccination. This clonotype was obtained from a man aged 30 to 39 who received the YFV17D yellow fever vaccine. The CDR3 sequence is CASSLTSGRVMVYEQYF. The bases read TGTGCCAGCAGCTTGACTAGCGGGAGGGTAATGGTTTACGAGCAGTACTTC.